The 15 T cell receptor beta chains given below trace back to one sample, sequenced in a study of blood T cell repertoires in COVID-19. The table came from immunoSEQ multiplex PCR; TCRdb's copy has only in-frame clones and leaves some out. The sample contains under 300,000 clones, 87% of which appear only once. Sequenced sample: peripheral blood. These receptors were taken from a man between 60 and 70 years old who had recovered from COVID-19.

The rearrangement links TRBV27 to TRBJ2-1; the match to TRBD2 covers 12 bases. Germline-derived CDR1 and CDR2 are MNHEY and SMNVEV (reference sequence). V was clipped by 3 bases and J by 3 bases; unmatched bases: 3. The CDR3 is 16 residues long. CDR3 nucleotides: TGTGCCAGCAGTTTGACGACTAGCGGGGGCTACAATGAGCAGTTCTTC. Translation gives CASSLTTSGGYNEQFF.

The V call is TRBV11-2, the J call TRBJ1-2; TRBD1 might be the D (6 bases). Germline V gene data show CDR1 as SGHAT and CDR2 as FQNNGV. The CDR3 has 15 residues. Trimming removed 0 bases at V and 8 bases at J, with 16 bases between. This CDR3 reads CASSLDRQVLWGYTF. The CDR3 nucleotides are TGTGCCAGCAGCTTAGATCGACAGGTCCTCTGGGGCTACACCTTC.

The rearrangement links TRBV11-2 to TRBJ2-1; 9 bases fit TRBD1. From germline, CDR1 is SGHAT and CDR2 FQNNGV. This CDR3 contains 15 residues. Germline trimming cut 5 bases from V and 9 bases from J; bases unmatched to any gene: 11. In DNA form, the CDR3 reads TGTGCCAGCAGCCGAATGGGACAGGGTAGAGGTGAGCAGTTCTTC. It translates to CASSRMGQGRGEQFF. Full variable domain (missing parts from reference TRBV11-2 and TRBJ2-1): EAGVAQSPRYKIIEKRQSVAFWCNPISGHATLYWYQQILGQGPKLLIQFQNNGVVDDSQLPKDRFSAERLKGVDSTLKIQPAKLEDSAVYLCASSRMGQGRGEQFFGPGTRLTVL.

This chain connects TRBV7-2 to TRBJ1-2, with 7 bases lining up with TRBD1. This CDR3 has 15 residues. V trimming: 4 bases; J trimming: 5 bases; junction bases outside the gene matches: 10. In germline, CDR1 is SGHTA, CDR2 FQGNSA. The CDR3 protein is CASSSRDSASYGYTF. The CDR3 DNA reads TGTGCCAGCAGCTCGAGGGACAGTGCCTCGTATGGCTACACCTTC.

V usage is TRBV5-5 and J usage is TRBJ2-2; weak D call: TRBD1 (6 bases). This CDR3 has 14 residues. Trimming took off 0 bases at V and 5 bases at J, with 8 bases between the two ends. CDR1 and CDR2 from the germline V gene are SGHKS and YYEKEE (reference sequence). CDR3 in DNA: TGTGCCAGCAGCTTGGTCAGGGGAACCGGGGAGCTGTTTTTT. As protein: CASSLVRGTGELFF.

The rearrangement links TRBV7-9 to TRBJ2-2, with 7 nucleotides matching TRBD1. Germline lookup yields CDR1 SEHNR and CDR2 FQNEAQ (reference sequence). The CDR3 has 15 residues. J lost 5 bases, V lost 3 bases, and 6 bases had no gene match. CDR3 in amino acids: CASSFGDRVTGELFF. CDR3 DNA sequence: TGTGCCAGCAGCTTTGGAGACAGGGTAACCGGGGAGCTGTTTTTT.

This sequence joins TRBV9 and TRBJ1-1; the D gene is possibly TRBD1 (5 bases). The V end was cut by 3 bases, the J end by 10 bases, with 16 bases between. The length of the CDR3 is 13 residues. CDR1 is SGDLS and CDR2 is YYNGEE in the germline V gene. This CDR3 is CASSDGGVGLAFF. The CDR3, as DNA: TGTGCCAGCAGCGACGGGGGGGTCGGGTTAGCTTTCTTT.

The V and J genes are TRBV7-2 and TRBJ2-2; TRBD1 might be the D (6 bases). The CDR3 length is 15 residues. V was shortened by 3 bases and J by 7 bases, with 15 bases between the two germline ends. Germline loops: CDR1 SGHTA, CDR2 FQGNSA. The CDR3 bases are TGTGCCAGCAGCTTCACAGGGACCCAGAGCGGGGAGCTGTTTTTT. It translates to CASSFTGTQSGELFF.

The V gene is TRBV12-3 or TRBV12-4, the J gene TRBJ1-1; a weak D match, TRBD1 (5 bases). V lost 2 bases and J lost 6, with 10 bases in between. The CDR3 has 13 residues. As DNA, the CDR3 is TGTGCCAGCAGTTTAAGATGGGGGGCTGAAGCTTTCTTT. This gives the protein CASSLRWGAEAFF.

The chain joins TRBV5-1 to TRBJ1-3; 7 bases fit TRBD1. This CDR3 region has 18 residues. The V and J ends lost 0 bases and 3 bases, in that order; junction bases with no gene match: 12. The germline V gene has CDR1 SGHRS and CDR2 YFSETQ. The CDR3 loop reads CASSLVEGGRGVGNTIYF. CDR3 in DNA: TGCGCCAGCAGCTTGGTGGAAGGGGGCCGAGGTGTTGGAAACACCATATATTTT.

CDR3 in DNA: TGTGCCAGTAGTAATAATCGGGAGGCAAAGAATGAAAAACTGTTTTTT. Its protein is CASSNNREAKNEKLFF. V is TRBV19 and J is TRBJ1-4; D is undetermined. With 4 bases removed from V and 5 bases from J, the gap between germline ends came to 17 bases. Germline CDR1 reads LNHDA; CDR2 reads SQIVND (reference sequence). The CDR3 is 16 residues long. The full variable domain, rest sourced from reference TRBV19 and TRBJ1-4, is DGGITQSPKYLFRKEGQNVTLSCEQNLNHDAMYWYRQDPGQGLRLIYYSQIVNDFQKGDIAEGYSVSREKKESFPLTVTSAQKNPTAFYLCASSNNREAKNEKLFFGSGTQLSVL.

J is TRBJ2-5 and V is TRBV3-1 (or the pseudogene TRBV3-2), with TRBD2 matching 8 bases. This CDR3 comprises 13 residues. Germline-derived CDR1 and CDR2 are LGHDT and YNNKEL (reference sequence). Trimming took 4 bases from V and 5 from J; bases not matched to a gene: 3. CDR3 loop: CASSPLAGETQYF. CDR3 in DNA: TGTGCCAGCAGCCCCTTAGCGGGGGAGACCCAGTACTTC.

The chain is built from TRBV7-6 and TRBJ2-7; D may be TRBD1 (5 bases). V dropped 1 base and J dropped 12 bases, with 22 bases sitting between them. This CDR3 is 15 amino acids long. CDR1 and CDR2 (germline): SGHVS, FNYEAQ. DNA for the CDR3: TGTGCCAGCAGCTTAGTAGGCCCCGCAGGGAATATTTGGTACTTC. It specifies CASSLVGPAGNIWYF.

This clone was seen a handful of times. V gene TRBV7-9 combines with J gene TRBJ2-2; 7 nucleotides align to TRBD2. The CDR3 has 13 residues. V was clipped by 1 base and J by 7 bases; unmatched bases: 0. Per the germline V gene, CDR1 is SEHNR and CDR2 is FQNEAQ (reference sequence). CDR3 DNA: TGTGCCAGCAGCTTAGAGCGGGGCGGGGAGCTGTTTTTT. It translates to CASSLERGGELFF.

V gene TRBV5-6 combines with J gene TRBJ1-3; D possibly corresponds to TRBD1 (6 bases). The CDR3 extends over 16 amino acids. Trimming pared 7 bases from V and 4 bases from J, leaving 21 bases between. Germline CDR1 and CDR2: SGHDT and YYEEEE. The CDR3 coding sequence is TGTGCCAGCGTTTATGCTTCCAGGGGCTCAGGAAACACCATATATTTT. Amino acids: CASVYASRGSGNTIYF. Full variable domain (missing parts from reference TRBV5-6 and TRBJ1-3): DAGVTQSPTHLIKTRGQQVTLRCSPKSGHDTVSWYQQALGQGPQFIFQYYEEEERQRGNFPDRFSGHQFPNYSSELNVNALLLGDSALYLCASVYASRGSGNTIYFGEGSWLTVV.